This T cell receptor beta chain was captured by sequencing in a study of T cell repertoires in ileal Crohn's disease. Study-wide context: Operated complications were stricturing disease (approximately 60%) and penetrating disease (approximately 39%). Findings and caveats of the study: Active smokers at surgery had more clonal expansions than non-smokers.

Trimming cost V 2 bases and J 2 bases, with 13 bases left between them. Germline V lookup: CDR1 LNHDA, CDR2 SQIVND (reference sequence). This CDR3 contains 15 residues. Eligibility required adulthood, ileal or ileocolonic Crohn's disease and indicated ileocolonic resection. The repertoire was sequenced with immunoSEQ multiplex PCR; TCRdb's copy has only in-frame clones and lacks some. Of 10,000 to 15,000 clones in the sample, around three quarters were seen once. Note on this clone: Its antigen remains unknown.

The receptor's source is an adult with Crohn's disease. This rearrangement joins TRBV19 to TRBJ2-7; D is unclear. Sample: ileal tissue. CDR3 nucleotides: TGTGCCAGTAGTATATTCAGCGAAAAGACCTACGAGCAGTACTTC. It translates to CASSIFSEKTYEQYF.